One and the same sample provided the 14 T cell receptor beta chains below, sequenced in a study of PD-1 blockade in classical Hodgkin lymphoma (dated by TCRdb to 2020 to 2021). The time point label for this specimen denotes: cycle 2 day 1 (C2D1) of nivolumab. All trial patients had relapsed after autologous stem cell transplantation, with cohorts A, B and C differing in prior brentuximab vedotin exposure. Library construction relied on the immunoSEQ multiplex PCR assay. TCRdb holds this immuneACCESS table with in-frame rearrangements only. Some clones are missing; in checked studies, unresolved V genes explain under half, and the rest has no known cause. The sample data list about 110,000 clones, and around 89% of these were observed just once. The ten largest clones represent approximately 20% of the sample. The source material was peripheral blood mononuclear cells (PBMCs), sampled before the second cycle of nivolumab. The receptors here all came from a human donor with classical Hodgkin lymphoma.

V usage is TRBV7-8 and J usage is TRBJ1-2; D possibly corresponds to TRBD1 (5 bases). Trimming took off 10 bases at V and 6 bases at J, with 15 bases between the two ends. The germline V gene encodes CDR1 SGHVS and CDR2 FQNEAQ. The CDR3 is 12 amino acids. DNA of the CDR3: TGTGCCACCGACCGGGGGATTGATGGCTACACCTTC. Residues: CATDRGIDGYTF.

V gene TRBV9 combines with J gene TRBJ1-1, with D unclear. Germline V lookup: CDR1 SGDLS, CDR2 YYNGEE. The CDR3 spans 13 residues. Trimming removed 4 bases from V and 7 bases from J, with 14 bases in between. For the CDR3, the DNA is TGTGCCAGCAGCATCCTCCAGGCGGGTGAAGCTTTCTTT. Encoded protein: CASSILQAGEAFF.

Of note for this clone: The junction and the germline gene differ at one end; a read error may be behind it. This CDR3 is CALSSDGQNIQYF. The CDR3, as DNA: TGTGCCCTCAGTTCGGACGGACAAAACATTCAGTACTTC. V gene TRBV10-3 combines with J gene TRBJ2-4; D is unclear. Per the germline V gene, CDR1 is ENHRY and CDR2 is SYGVKD. There are 13 residues in the CDR3.

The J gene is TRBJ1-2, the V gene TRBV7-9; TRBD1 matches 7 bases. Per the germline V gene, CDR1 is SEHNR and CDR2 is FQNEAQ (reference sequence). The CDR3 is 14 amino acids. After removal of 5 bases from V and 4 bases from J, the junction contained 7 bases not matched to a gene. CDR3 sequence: CASSAQGKGYGYTF. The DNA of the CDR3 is TGTGCCAGCAGCGCACAGGGGAAGGGCTATGGCTACACCTTC.

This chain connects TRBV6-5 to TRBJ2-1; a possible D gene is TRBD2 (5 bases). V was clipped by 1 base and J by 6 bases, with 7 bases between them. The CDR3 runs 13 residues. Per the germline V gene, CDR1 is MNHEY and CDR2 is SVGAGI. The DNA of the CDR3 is TGTGCCAGCAGTTACTGGAGGAGCAATGAGCAGTTCTTC. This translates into CASSYWRSNEQFF.

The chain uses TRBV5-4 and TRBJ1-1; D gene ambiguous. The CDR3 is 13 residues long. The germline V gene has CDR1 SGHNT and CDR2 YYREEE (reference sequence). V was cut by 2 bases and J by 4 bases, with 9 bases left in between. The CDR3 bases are TGTGCCAGCAGCTTTCGGTGGGGCACTGAAGCTTTCTTT. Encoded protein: CASSFRWGTEAFF. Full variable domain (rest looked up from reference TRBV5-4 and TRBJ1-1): ETGVTQSPTHLIKTRGQQVTLRCSSQSGHNTVSWYQQALGQGPQFIFQYYREEENGRGNFPPRFSGLQFPNYSSELNVNALELDDSALYLCASSFRWGTEAFFGQGTRLTVV.

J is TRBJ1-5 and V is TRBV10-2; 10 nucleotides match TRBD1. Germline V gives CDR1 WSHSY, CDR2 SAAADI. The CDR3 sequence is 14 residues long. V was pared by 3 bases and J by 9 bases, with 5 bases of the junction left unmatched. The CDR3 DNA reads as TGCGCCAGCAGTGATGACAGGGGGCAGCGGCCCCAGCATTTT. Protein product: CASSDDRGQRPQHF.

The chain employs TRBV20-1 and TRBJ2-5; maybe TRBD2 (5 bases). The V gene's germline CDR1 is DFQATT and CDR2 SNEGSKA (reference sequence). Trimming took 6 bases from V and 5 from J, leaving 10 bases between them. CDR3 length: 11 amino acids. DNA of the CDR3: TGCAGTGCAACAATAGCGGAGACCCAGTACTTC. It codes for CSATIAETQYF.

The CDR3: CAWSVLAGYTGELFF. The CDR3 DNA is TGTGCCTGGAGTGTACTAGCGGGATACACCGGGGAGCTGTTTTTT. The chain links TRBV30 to TRBJ2-2; 10 bases agree with TRBD2. Germline lookup yields CDR1 GTSNPN and CDR2 SVGIG (reference sequence). V gave up 0 bases and J gave up 3 bases; unmatched junction bases: 1. The length of the CDR3 is 15 residues.

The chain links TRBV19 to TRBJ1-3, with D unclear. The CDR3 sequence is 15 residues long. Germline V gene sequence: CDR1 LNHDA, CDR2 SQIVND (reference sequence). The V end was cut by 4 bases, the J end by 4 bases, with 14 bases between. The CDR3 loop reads CASSTQSSIGNTIYF. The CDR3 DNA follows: TGTGCCAGTAGTACCCAATCGTCCATCGGAAACACCATATATTTT.

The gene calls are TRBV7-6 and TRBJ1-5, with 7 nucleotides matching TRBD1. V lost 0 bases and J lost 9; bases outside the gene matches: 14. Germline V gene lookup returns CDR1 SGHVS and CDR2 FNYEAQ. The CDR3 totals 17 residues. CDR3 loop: CASSLAAAGGKGGPQHF. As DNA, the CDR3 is TGTGCCAGCAGCTTAGCGGCGGCAGGGGGTAAGGGGGGGCCCCAGCATTTT.

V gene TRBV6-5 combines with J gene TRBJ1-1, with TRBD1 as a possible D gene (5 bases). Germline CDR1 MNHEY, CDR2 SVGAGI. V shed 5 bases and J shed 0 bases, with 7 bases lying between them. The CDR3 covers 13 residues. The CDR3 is CASSRQLNTEAFF. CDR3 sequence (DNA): TGTGCCAGCAGTCGACAGCTGAACACTGAAGCTTTCTTT.

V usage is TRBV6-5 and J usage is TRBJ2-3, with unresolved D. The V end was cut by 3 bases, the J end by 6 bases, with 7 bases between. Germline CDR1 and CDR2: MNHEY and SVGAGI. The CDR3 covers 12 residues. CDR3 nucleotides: TGTGCCAGCAGTTATGGGTCTGATACGCAGTATTTT. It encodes CASSYGSDTQYF.

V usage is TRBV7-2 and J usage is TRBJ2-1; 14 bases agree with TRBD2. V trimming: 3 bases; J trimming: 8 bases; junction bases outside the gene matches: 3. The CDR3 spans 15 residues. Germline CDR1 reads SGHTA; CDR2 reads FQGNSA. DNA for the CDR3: TGTGCCAGCAGCTTTGGACTAGCGGGAGGCTATGAGCAGTTCTTC. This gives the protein CASSFGLAGGYEQFF.